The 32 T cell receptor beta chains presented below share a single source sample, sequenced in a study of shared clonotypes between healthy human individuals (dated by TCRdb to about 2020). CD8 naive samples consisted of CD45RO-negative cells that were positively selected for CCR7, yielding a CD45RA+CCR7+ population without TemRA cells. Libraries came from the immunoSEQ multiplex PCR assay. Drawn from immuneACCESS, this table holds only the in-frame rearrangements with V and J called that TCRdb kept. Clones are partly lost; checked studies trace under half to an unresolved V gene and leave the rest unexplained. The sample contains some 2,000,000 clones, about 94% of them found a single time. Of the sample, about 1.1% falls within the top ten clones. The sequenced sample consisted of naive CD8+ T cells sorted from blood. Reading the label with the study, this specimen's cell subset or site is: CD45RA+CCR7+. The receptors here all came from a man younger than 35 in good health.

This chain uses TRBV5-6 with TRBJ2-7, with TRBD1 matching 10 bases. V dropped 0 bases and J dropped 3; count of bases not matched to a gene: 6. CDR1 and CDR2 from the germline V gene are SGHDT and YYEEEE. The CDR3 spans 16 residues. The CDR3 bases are TGTGCCAGCAGCTTGGGGGCGGGGACAGGGGTCTACGAGCAGTACTTC. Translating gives CASSLGAGTGVYEQYF. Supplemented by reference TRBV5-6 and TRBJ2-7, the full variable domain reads DAGVTQSPTHLIKTRGQQVTLRCSPKSGHDTVSWYQQALGQGPQFIFQYYEEEERQRGNFPDRFSGHQFPNYSSELNVNALLLGDSALYLCASSLGAGTGVYEQYFGPGTRLTVT.

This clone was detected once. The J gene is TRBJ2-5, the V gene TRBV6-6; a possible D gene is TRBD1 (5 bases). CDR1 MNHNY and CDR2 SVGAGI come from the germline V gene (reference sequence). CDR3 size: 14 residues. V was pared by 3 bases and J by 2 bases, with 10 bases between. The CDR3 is CASSYTPGQETQYF. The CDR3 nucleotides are TGTGCCAGCAGTTATACCCCAGGGCAAGAGACCCAGTACTTC.

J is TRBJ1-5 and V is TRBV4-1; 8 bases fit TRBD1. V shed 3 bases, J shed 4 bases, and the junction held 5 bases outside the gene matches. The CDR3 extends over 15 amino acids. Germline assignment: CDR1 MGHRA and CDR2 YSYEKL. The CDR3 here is CASSQTGAPNQPQHF. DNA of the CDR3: TGCGCCAGCAGCCAGACAGGGGCCCCTAATCAGCCCCAGCATTTT.

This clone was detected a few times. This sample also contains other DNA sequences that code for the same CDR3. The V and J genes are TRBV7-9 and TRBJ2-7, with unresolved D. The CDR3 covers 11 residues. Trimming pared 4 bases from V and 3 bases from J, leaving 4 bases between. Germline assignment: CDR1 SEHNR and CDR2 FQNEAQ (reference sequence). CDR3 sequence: CASSSNYEQYF. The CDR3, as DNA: TGTGCCAGCAGCTCAAACTACGAGCAGTACTTC.

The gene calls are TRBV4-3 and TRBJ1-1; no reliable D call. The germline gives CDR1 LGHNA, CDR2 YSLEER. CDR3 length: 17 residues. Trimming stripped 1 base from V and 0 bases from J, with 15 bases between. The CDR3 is CASSQAGVEGMNTEAFF. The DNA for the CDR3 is TGCGCCAGCAGCCAAGCCGGGGTCGAAGGGATGAACACTGAAGCTTTCTTT.

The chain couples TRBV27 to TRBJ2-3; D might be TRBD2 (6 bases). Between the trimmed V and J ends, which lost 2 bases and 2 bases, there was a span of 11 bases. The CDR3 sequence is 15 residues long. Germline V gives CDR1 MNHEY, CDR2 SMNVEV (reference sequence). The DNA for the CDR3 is TGTGCCAGCAGTTTAGGGGCTAGCGACACAGATACGCAGTATTTT. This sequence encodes CASSLGASDTDTQYF.

The CDR3 region has the DNA TGTGCCAGCAGCCCCACGACTAGCGGATACTACGAGCAGTACTTC. This translates into CASSPTTSGYYEQYF. The chain uses TRBV7-6 and TRBJ2-7; 9 bases agree with TRBD2. The germline V gene has CDR1 SGHVS and CDR2 FNYEAQ. The CDR3 is 15 residues long. The V gene end was trimmed by 5 bases and the J gene end by 3 bases; junction bases not matched to a gene: 8.

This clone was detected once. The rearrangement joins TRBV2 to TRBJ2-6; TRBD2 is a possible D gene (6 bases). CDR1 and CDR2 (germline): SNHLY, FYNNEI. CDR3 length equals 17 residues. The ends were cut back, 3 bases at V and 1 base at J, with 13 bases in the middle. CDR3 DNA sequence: TGTGCCAGCAGTGAGGGGGGAGTATGGTCTGGGGCCAACGTCCTGACTTTC. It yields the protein CASSEGGVWSGANVLTF.

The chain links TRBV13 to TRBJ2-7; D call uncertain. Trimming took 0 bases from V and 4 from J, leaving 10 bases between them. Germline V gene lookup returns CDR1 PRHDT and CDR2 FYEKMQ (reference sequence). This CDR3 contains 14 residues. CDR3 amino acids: CASSLGLQDYEQYF. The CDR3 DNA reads TGTGCCAGCAGCTTAGGCCTCCAGGATTACGAGCAGTACTTC.

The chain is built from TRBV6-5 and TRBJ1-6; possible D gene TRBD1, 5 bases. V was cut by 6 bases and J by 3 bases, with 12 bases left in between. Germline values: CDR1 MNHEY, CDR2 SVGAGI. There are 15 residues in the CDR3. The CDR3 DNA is TGTGCCAGCAGCAGGGCCGACCGCTATAATTCACCCCTCCACTTT. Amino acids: CASSRADRYNSPLHF.

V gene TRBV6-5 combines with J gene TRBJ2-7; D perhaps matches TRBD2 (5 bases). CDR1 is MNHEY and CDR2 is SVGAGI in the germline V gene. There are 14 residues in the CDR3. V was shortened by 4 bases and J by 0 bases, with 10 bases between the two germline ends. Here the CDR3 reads CASSLGASSYEQYF. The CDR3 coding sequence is TGTGCCAGCAGTTTGGGAGCAAGCTCCTACGAGCAGTACTTC.

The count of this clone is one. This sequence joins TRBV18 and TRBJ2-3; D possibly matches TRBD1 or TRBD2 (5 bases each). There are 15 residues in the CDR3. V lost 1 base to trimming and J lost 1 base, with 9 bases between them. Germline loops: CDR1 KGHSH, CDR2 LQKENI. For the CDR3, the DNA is TGTGCCAGCTCACCACGAGGGGACGGCACAGATACGCAGTATTTT. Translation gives CASSPRGDGTDTQYF.

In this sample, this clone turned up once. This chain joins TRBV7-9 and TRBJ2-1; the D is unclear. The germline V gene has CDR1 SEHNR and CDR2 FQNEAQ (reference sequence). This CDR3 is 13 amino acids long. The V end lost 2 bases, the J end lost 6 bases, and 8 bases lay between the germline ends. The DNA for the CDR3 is TGTGCCAGCAGCTTAATGGGTTCCAATGAGCAGTTCTTC. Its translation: CASSLMGSNEQFF.

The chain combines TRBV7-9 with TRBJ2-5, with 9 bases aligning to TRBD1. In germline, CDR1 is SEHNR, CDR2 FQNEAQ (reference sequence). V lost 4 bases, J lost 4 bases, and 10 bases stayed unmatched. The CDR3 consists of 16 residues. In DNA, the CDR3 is TGTGCCAGCAGCTCTACAGGGGGCTTAGAGGGAGAGACCCAGTACTTC. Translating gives CASSSTGGLEGETQYF.

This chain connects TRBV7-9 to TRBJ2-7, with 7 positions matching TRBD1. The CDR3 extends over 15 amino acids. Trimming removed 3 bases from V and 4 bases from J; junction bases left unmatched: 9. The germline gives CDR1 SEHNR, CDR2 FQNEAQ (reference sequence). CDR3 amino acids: CASSFTGVFPYEQYF. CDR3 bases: TGTGCCAGCAGCTTCACAGGGGTATTTCCATACGAGCAGTACTTC. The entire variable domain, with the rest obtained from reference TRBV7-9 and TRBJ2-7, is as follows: DTGVSQNPRHKITKRGQNVTFRCDPISEHNRLYWYRQTLGQGPEFLTYFQNEAQLEKSRLLSDRFSAERPKGSFSTLEIQRTEQGDSAMYLCASSFTGVFPYEQYFGPGTRLTVT.

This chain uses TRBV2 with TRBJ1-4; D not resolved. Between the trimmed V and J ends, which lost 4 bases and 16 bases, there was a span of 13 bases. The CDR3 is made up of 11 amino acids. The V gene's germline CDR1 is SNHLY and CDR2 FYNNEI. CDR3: CASSADPSQFF. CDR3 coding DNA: TGTGCCAGCAGTGCCGATCCCAGCCAGTTTTTT.

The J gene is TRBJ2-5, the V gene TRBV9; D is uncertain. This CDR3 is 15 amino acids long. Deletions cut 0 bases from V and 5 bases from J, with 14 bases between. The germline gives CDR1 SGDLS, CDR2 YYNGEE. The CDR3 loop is CASSVEGRYWETQYF. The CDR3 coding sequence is TGTGCCAGCAGCGTAGAGGGCAGATATTGGGAGACCCAGTACTTC. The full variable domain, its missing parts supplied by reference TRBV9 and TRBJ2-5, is DSGVTQTPKHLITATGQRVTLRCSPRSGDLSVYWYQQSLDQGLQFLIQYYNGEERAKGNILERFSAQQFPDLHSELNLSSLELGDSALYFCASSVEGRYWETQYFGPGTRLLVL.

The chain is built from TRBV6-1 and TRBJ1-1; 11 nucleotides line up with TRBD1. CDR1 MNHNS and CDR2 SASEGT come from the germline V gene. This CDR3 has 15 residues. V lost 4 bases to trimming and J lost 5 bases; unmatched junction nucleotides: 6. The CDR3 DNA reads TGTGCCAGCAGTGTGGACAGGGGGCGGGGGACTGAAGCTTTCTTT. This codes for CASSVDRGRGTEAFF.

CDR3 in amino acids: CASSPEDSHTEAFF. For the CDR3, the DNA is TGTGCCAGCAGCCCTGAGGACAGTCACACTGAAGCTTTCTTT. J is TRBJ1-1 and V is TRBV6-6; D may be TRBD1 (6 bases). Germline V gene data show CDR1 as MNHNY and CDR2 as SVGAGI (reference sequence). The CDR3 runs to 14 residues. Deletions cut 6 bases from V and 3 bases from J, with 14 bases between.

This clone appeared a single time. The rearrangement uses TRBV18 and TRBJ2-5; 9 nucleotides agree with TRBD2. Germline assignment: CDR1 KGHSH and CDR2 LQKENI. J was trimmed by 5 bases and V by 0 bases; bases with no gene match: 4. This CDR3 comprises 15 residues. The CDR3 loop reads CASSPPERGDETQYF. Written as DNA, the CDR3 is TGTGCCAGCTCACCACCGGAGCGGGGGGATGAGACCCAGTACTTC.

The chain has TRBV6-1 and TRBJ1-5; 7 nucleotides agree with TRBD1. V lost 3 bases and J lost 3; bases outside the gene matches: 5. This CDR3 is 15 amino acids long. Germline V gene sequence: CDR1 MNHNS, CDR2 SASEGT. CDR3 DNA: TGTGCCAGCAGTGACACAGGGGTTTACAATCAGCCCCAGCATTTT. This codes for CASSDTGVYNQPQHF.

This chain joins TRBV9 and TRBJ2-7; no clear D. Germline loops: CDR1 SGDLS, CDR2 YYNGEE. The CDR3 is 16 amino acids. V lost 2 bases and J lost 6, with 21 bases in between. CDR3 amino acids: CASSVTNEVLLAEQYF. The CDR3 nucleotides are TGTGCCAGCAGCGTCACTAATGAGGTCCTTTTGGCCGAGCAGTACTTC.

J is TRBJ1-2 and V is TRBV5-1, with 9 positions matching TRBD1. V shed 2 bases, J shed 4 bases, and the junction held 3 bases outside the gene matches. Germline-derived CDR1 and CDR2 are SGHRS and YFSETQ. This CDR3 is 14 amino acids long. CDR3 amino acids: CASSFPTGGYGYTF. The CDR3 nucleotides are TGCGCCAGCAGCTTTCCGACAGGGGGCTATGGCTACACCTTC. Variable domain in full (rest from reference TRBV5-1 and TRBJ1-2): KAGVTQTPRYLIKTRGQQVTLSCSPISGHRSVSWYQQTPGQGLQFLFEYFSETQRNKGNFPGRFSGRQFSNSRSEMNVSTLELGDSALYLCASSFPTGGYGYTFGSGTRLTVV.

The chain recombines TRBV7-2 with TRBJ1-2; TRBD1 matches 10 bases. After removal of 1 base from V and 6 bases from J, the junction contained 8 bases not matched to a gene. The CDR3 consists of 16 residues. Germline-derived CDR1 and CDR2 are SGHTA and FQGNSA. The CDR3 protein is CASSLGLTGGENGYTF. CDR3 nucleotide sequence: TGTGCCAGCAGCTTAGGGCTGACAGGGGGCGAGAATGGCTACACCTTC.

CDR3 protein: CASSFIYEQYF. The DNA of the CDR3 is TGTGCCAGCAGCTTTATCTACGAGCAGTACTTC. The chain recombines TRBV11-2 with TRBJ2-7; D is unresolved. This CDR3 has 11 amino acids. V lost 3 bases to trimming and J lost 3 bases, with 3 bases between them. Germline CDR1 and CDR2: SGHAT and FQNNGV.

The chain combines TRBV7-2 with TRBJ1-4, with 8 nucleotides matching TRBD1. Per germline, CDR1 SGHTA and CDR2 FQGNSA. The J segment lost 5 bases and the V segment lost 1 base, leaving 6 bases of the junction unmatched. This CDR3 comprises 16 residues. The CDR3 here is CASSLVVGTGNEKLFF. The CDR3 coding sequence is TGTGCCAGCAGCTTAGTGGTTGGGACAGGCAATGAAAAACTGTTTTTT.

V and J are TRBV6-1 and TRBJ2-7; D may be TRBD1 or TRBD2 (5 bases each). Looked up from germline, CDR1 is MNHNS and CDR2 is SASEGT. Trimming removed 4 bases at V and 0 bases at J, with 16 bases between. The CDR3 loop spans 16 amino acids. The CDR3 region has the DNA TGTGCCAGCAGTGCTACCCTAGGGGAGCACTCCTACGAGCAGTACTTC. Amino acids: CASSATLGEHSYEQYF.

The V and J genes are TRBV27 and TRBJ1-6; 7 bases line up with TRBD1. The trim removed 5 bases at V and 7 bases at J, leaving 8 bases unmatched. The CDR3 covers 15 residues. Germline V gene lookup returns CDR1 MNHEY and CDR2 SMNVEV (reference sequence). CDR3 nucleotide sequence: TGTGCCAGCAGTATTGGACAGGCCCGAAATTCACCCCTCCACTTT. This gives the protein CASSIGQARNSPLHF.

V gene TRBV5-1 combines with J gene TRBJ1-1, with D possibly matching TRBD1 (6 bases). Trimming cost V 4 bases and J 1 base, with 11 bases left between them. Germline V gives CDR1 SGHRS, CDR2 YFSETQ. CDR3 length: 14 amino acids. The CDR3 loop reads CASSRWDKNTEAFF. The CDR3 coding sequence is TGCGCCAGCAGCCGATGGGACAAGAACACTGAAGCTTTCTTT.

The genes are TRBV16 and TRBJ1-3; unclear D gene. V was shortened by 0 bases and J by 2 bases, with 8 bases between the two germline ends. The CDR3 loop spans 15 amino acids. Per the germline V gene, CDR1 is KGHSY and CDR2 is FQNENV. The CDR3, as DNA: TGTGCCAGCAGCCAATCGGCGGCAGCTGGAAACACCATATATTTT. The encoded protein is CASSQSAAAGNTIYF.

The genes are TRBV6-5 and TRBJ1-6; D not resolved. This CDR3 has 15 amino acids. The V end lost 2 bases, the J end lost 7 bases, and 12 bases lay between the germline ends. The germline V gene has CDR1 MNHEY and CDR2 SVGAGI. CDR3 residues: CASSYLSQANSPLHF. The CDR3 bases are TGTGCCAGCAGTTACCTTAGCCAGGCGAATTCACCCCTCCACTTT.

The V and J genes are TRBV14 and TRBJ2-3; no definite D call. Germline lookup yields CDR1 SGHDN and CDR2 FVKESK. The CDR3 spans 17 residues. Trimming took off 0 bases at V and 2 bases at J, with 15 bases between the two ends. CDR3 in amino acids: CASSQDRNSFITDTQYF. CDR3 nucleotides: TGTGCCAGCAGCCAAGATCGTAATAGCTTTATCACAGATACGCAGTATTTT.